This T cell receptor (beta chain) was captured in a study of cytomegalovirus exposure and HLA in healthy donors. Trimming pared 5 bases from V and 4 bases from J, leaving 14 bases between. Germline V gene data show CDR1 as MNHEY and CDR2 as SMNVEV (reference sequence). CDR3 length equals 15 residues. Vbeta (60) and Jbeta (13) primers were used in the PCR. Clones were read by immunoSEQ multiplex PCR, and TCRdb kept only the in-frame ones, dropping some. The profile shows 150,000 to 200,000 clones, around 80% of them singletons. Study-wide points: Researchers catalogued 160 or so TCR beta chains as cytomegalovirus-associated. Most TCR beta V segments were productive about 90% or about 30% of the time in an earlier analysis.

This clone was detected once. What it binds is not known. The TCR originated in a man aged 30 to 45 in good health and CMV-seropositive. The J gene is TRBJ1-4, the V gene TRBV27; maybe TRBD1 (6 bases). The source material was PBMCs. CDR3 region: CASSPPGQFNEKLFF. The CDR3 DNA is TGTGCCAGCAGTCCCCCCGGACAGTTTAATGAAAAACTGTTTTTT. Variable domain in full (rest from reference TRBV27 and TRBJ1-4): EAQVTQNPRYLITVTGKKLTVTCSQNMNHEYMSWYRQDPGLGLRQIYYSMNVEVTDKGDVPEGYKVSRKEKRNFPLILESPSPNQTSLYFCASSPPGQFNEKLFFGSGTQLSVL.